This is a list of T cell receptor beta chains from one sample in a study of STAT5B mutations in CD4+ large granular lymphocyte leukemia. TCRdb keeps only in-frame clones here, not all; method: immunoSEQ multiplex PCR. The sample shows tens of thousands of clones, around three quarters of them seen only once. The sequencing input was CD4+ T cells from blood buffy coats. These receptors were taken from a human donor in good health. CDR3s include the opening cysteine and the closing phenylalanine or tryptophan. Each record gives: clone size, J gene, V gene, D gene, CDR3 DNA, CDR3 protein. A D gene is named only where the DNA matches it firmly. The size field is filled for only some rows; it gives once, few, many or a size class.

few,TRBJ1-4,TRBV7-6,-,TGTGCCAGCAGCTTACAGGGTTCTAATGAAAAACTGTTTTTT,CASSLQGSNEKLFF
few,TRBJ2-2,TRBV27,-,TGTGCCAGCAGTTTAGGGGGTACGAACACCGGGGAGCTGTTTTTT,CASSLGGTNTGELFF
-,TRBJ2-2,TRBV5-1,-,TGCGCCAGCAGCACTAGATCACCCGGGGAGCTGTTTTTT,CASSTRSPGELFF
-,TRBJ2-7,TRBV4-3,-,TGCGCCAGCAGCCAAGATTGGGACTCAACATACGAGCAGTACTTC,CASSQDWDSTYEQYF
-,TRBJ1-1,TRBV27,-,TGTGCCAGCAGTTTATTCCGCGGGACACCCTTACTTGGAGCTTTCTTT,CASSLFRGTPLLGAFF
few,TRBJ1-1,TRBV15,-,TGTGCCACCAGCAGAATATCTGAGGGTGAAGCTTTCTTT,CATSRISEGEAFF
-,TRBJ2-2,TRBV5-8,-,TGTGCCAGCAGCTTGGGAAGGATCTACACCGGGGAGCTGTTTTTT,CASSLGRIYTGELFF
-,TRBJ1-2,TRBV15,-,TGTGCCACCAGCAGAGATTACAAGGACGGAGACTATGGCTACACCTTC,CATSRDYKDGDYGYTF
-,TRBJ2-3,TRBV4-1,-,TGCGCCAGCAGCCAAGATCGGGCGGGGGCGGGGGCGGATACGCAGTATTTT,CASSQDRAGAGADTQYF
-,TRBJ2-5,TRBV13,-,TGTGCCAGCAGCGGGACAACGGAGACCCAGTACTTC,CASSGTTETQYF
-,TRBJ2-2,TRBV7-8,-,TGTGCCAGCAGCCAAGGACGTACCGGGGAGCTGTTTTTT,CASSQGRTGELFF
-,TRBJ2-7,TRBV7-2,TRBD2,TGTGCCAGCAGCGGCGCTAGCGGTTCTACCTACGAGCAGTACTTC,CASSGASGSTYEQYF
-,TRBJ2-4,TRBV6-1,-,TGTGCCAGCAGTGAAGATGGGGTTCTAGGCAAAAACATTCAGTACTTC,CASSEDGVLGKNIQYF
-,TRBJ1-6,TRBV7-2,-,TGTGCCAGCAGCTTAGTGGGGGGGAACTATAATTCACCCCTCCACTTT,CASSLVGGNYNSPLHF
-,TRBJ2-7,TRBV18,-,TGTGCCAGCTCACCGCACAGGCTCTACGAGCAGTACTTC,CASSPHRLYEQYF
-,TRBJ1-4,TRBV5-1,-,TGCGCCAGCAGCTTGTCACGCCAGCCCGATGAAAAACTGTTTTTT,CASSLSRQPDEKLFF
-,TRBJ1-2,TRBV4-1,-,TGCGCCAGCAGCCTCTATCTGATAGGGGCAGGGAAAGGCTACACCTTC,CASSLYLIGAGKGYTF
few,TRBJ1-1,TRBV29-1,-,TGCAGCGTTGGTACCCTTGGTGGGGCACGGGCTTTCTTT,CSVGTLGGARAFF
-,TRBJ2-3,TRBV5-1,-,TGCGCCAGCAGCTTGGTCGCCGGGGAGGATACGCAGTATTTT,CASSLVAGEDTQYF
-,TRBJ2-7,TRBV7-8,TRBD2,TGTGCCAGCAGCCCCGGGCGGACTAGCGGGGGGGACGAGCAGTACTTC,CASSPGRTSGGDEQYF
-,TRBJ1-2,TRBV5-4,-,TGTGCCAGCGGCTTGATGGAAGGCTACACCTTC,CASGLMEGYTF
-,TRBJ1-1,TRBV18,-,TGTGCCAGCTCACCCCTCAACTCGCTAGGCGGGACTGAAGCTTTCTTT,CASSPLNSLGGTEAFF
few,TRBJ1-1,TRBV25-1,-,TGTGCCAGCAGCGACCCCGGAGCGGGGAACACTGAAGCTTTCTTT,CASSDPGAGNTEAFF
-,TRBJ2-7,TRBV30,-,TGTGCCTGGAGTGTCACGGTAAACGAGCAGTACTTC,CAWSVTVNEQYF
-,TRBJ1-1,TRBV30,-,TGTGCCTGGAGGGGATCAAGTGGGACACCGAACACTGAAGCTTTCTTT,CAWRGSSGTPNTEAFF
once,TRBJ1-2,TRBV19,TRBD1,TGTGCCAGTAGTACGGGGACAGGTTGGGGTAACTATGGCTACACCTTC,CASSTGTGWGNYGYTF
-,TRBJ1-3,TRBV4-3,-,TGCGCCAGCAGCCAAGAGTCCCCCACGGGACTTTTCGGGGGAAACACCATATATTTT,CASSQESPTGLFGGNTIYF
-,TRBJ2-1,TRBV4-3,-,TGCGCCAGCAGCCAAGAATACAGGTACAATGAGCAGTTCTTC,CASSQEYRYNEQFF
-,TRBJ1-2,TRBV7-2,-,TGTGCCAGCAGCTTAGGTGCCCTAGTTAACTATGGCTACACCTTC,CASSLGALVNYGYTF
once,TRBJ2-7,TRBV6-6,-,TGTGCCACCTTAAAAGCCCTCTCCTACGAGCAGTACTTC,CATLKALSYEQYF
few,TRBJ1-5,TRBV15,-,TGTGCCACCAGCAGGTTTGGGCAGGGCGATCAGCCCCAGCATTTT,CATSRFGQGDQPQHF
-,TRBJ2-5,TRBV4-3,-,TGCGCCAGCAGCCAAGACGGTCGGGGATCGGGAGAGACCCAGTACTTC,CASSQDGRGSGETQYF
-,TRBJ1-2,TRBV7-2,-,TGTGCCAGCAGCTTATCCGGGCTTTGGTATGGCTACACCTTC,CASSLSGLWYGYTF
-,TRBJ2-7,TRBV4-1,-,TGCGCCAGCAGCCCCGAGGAGGGCGGCTCTTACGAGCAGTACTTC,CASSPEEGGSYEQYF
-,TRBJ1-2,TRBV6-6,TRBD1,TGTGCCAGCAGTTACACCGGGACAGGGCTCTATGGCTACACCTTC,CASSYTGTGLYGYTF
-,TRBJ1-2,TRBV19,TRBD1,TGTGCCAGTAGTATAGACAGGGGGTCAGGCTACACCTTC,CASSIDRGSGYTF
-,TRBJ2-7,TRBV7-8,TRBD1,TGTGCCAGCAGCTTCGCCGGACAGGGGTACGAGCAGTACTTC,CASSFAGQGYEQYF
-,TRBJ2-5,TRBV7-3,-,TGTGCCAGCAGCCGCGGGCAGGATGAGACCCAGTACTTC,CASSRGQDETQYF